Detailed here is one T cell receptor (beta chain). Other DNA sequences of this sample code for an identical CDR3. The CDR3 covers 14 residues. The V end lost 3 bases, the J end lost 4 bases, and 11 bases lay between the germline ends. Germline V gives CDR1 SGHRS, CDR2 YFSETQ. The data are from a study of shared clonotypes between healthy human individuals. As handled by the study authors: Filtering differed for immunoSEQ, which gave only junction sequences without quality scores. Using immunoSEQ multiplex PCR, the repertoire was profiled, and TCRdb retains in-frame clones only, with some absent. V and J calls and clone size are copied from that table; D and trimming were computed from the DNA. The sample lists about 2.3 million clones, 80% to 95% occurring once.

This receptor was obtained from a man between 18 and 29 years old in good health. Some clones in this sample may be carry-over from other donors' samples. V and J are TRBV5-1 and TRBJ1-3; perhaps TRBD1 as D (5 bases). Material: naive CD4+ T cells from PBMCs. Subset given: CD45RA+ positively selected. CDR3 protein: CASSSGTDGNTIYF. Written as DNA, the CDR3 is TGCGCCAGCAGCTCGGGGACGGACGGAAACACCATATATTTT.